The clone carrying this T cell receptor beta chain was counted a few times. The record originates from a study of T cell repertoires in aging, cancer and after chemotherapy. Study-wide context: Donors were grouped into six age bands spanning 30 or younger through 70 or older.

CDR3 length: 13 residues. The trim removed 7 bases at V and 8 bases at J, leaving 9 bases unmatched. The V gene's germline CDR1 is MNHEY and CDR2 SVGAGI. TRB rearrangements spanning V, D and J were amplified using mixed TRB-A/B primers. One entry per CDR3 protein, called by TCRdb with MiXCR from the multiplex PCR reads. This sample carries 10,000 to 15,000 distinct CDR3 sequences, roughly 32% of them seen once, and the ten largest clones take 10%. The template was genomic DNA from peripheral blood, not RNA. Material for sequencing was blood. The chain combines TRBV6-5 with TRBJ1-2, with 8 bases lining up with TRBD1. The sequence came from a human donor in good health. The donor label of this sample is uncertain. CDR3 residues: CASIRTGLGGYTF. DNA for the CDR3: TGTGCCAGCATAAGGACAGGGCTAGGCGGCTACACCTTC.